Listed below are T cell receptor beta chains from one sample, sequenced in a study of human T cells and chemical hapten exposure. TCRdb analysed the RACE reads with MiXCR anew, one entry per CDR3 protein. Among 200,000 to 300,000 distinct CDR3 sequences listed, 7.5% to 10% were seen once. Here the sequenced sample was whole blood, taken in connection with sensitization to the hapten diphenylcyclopropenone (DPC). These receptors all come from a woman aged 40 to 55 with alopecia areata. Some clones in this sample may be carry-over from other donors' samples. Each CDR3 is given with its conserved first and last residue. Each record gives: D gene, J gene, CDR3 length, clone size, V gene, CDR3 DNA, CDR3 protein. The D gene is left open where the match is weak. Clone size is not always given. Where it is, it says once, few, many or a class for expanded clones.

d_gene: -; j_gene: TRBJ1-5; len: 14; abundance: -; v_gene: TRBV10-3; CDR3nt: TGTGCCATCAGTGCAGGGGAGGGCAATCAGCCCCAGCATTTT; CDR3aa: CAISAGEGNQPQHF
d_gene: -; j_gene: TRBJ1-4; len: 13; abundance: -; v_gene: TRBV29-1; CDR3nt: TGCAGCGCCGGCGGGGGCGCTGGGGAAAAACTGTTTTTT; CDR3aa: CSAGGGAGEKLFF
d_gene: TRBD2; j_gene: TRBJ2-3; len: 15; abundance: few; v_gene: TRBV28; CDR3nt: TGTGCCAGCAGCTCCAAGACTAGCGGGATGGCTACGCAGTATTTT; CDR3aa: CASSSKTSGMATQYF
d_gene: -; j_gene: TRBJ2-5; len: 14; abundance: many; v_gene: TRBV7-2; CDR3nt: TGTGCCAGCAGCTATACAGGTTCAGAAGAGACCCAGTACTTC; CDR3aa: CASSYTGSEETQYF
d_gene: -; j_gene: TRBJ1-2; len: 15; abundance: few; v_gene: TRBV6-1; CDR3nt: TGTGCCAGCAGTGTGGACGCAAAGGCCGGCTATGGCTACACCTTC; CDR3aa: CASSVDAKAGYGYTF
d_gene: -; j_gene: TRBJ2-7; len: 17; abundance: few; v_gene: TRBV3-2; CDR3nt: TGTGCCAGCATCCAAAGGCGGGGATACTTCCGCGCCTACGAGCAGTACTTC; CDR3aa: CASIQRRGYFRAYEQYF
d_gene: -; j_gene: TRBJ1-5; len: 14; abundance: many; v_gene: TRBV18; CDR3nt: TGTGCCAGCAGCCAAGCCGGAAGCAATCAGCCCCAGCATTTT; CDR3aa: CASSQAGSNQPQHF
d_gene: TRBD2; j_gene: TRBJ2-1; len: 14; abundance: many; v_gene: TRBV29-1; CDR3nt: TGCAGCGTCACCATAGCGGGCCTGTACAATGAGCAGTTCTTC; CDR3aa: CSVTIAGLYNEQFF
d_gene: -; j_gene: TRBJ1-1; len: 16; abundance: few; v_gene: TRBV6-5; CDR3nt: TGTGCCAGCAGTTACTCGACCCCCGGACAGAACACTGAAGCTTTCTTT; CDR3aa: CASSYSTPGQNTEAFF
d_gene: -; j_gene: TRBJ2-5; len: 16; abundance: -; v_gene: TRBV14; CDR3nt: TGTGCCAGCAGCCAATTGGCGGCCGACTACCAAGAGACCCAGTACTTC; CDR3aa: CASSQLAADYQETQYF
d_gene: -; j_gene: TRBJ2-1; len: 14; abundance: few; v_gene: TRBV5-1; CDR3nt: TGCGCCAGCAGCTTGGCACAGGGTTACAATGAGCAGTTCTTC; CDR3aa: CASSLAQGYNEQFF
d_gene: TRBD1; j_gene: TRBJ1-6; len: 15; abundance: many; v_gene: TRBV9; CDR3nt: TGTGCCAGCAGCCCGTGGGACAGCCCCAATTCACCCCTCCACTTT; CDR3aa: CASSPWDSPNSPLHF
d_gene: -; j_gene: TRBJ2-7; len: 13; abundance: few; v_gene: TRBV7-9; CDR3nt: TGTGCCAGCAGCGCGGGTCGGGCCTACGAGCAGTACTTC; CDR3aa: CASSAGRAYEQYF
d_gene: -; j_gene: TRBJ2-1; len: 15; abundance: -; v_gene: TRBV4-1; CDR3nt: TGCGCCAGCAGCCAGGACAGTAATCCCTCGTATGAGCAGTTCTTC; CDR3aa: CASSQDSNPSYEQFF
d_gene: -; j_gene: TRBJ2-1; len: 12; abundance: -; v_gene: TRBV12-3/TRBV12-4; CDR3nt: TGTGCCAGCAGTTTCACTCCGAATGAGCAGTTCTTC; CDR3aa: CASSFTPNEQFF
d_gene: -; j_gene: TRBJ1-2; len: 13; abundance: -; v_gene: TRBV12-3/TRBV12-4; CDR3nt: TGTGCCAGCAGTTTAGAGGCAGGCTATGGCTACACCTTC; CDR3aa: CASSLEAGYGYTF
d_gene: TRBD1; j_gene: TRBJ1-2; len: 13; abundance: many; v_gene: TRBV29-1; CDR3nt: TGCAGCGTTGGGACAGGGGGAGTCTATGGCTACACCTTC; CDR3aa: CSVGTGGVYGYTF
d_gene: TRBD2; j_gene: TRBJ2-1; len: 17; abundance: -; v_gene: TRBV7-2; CDR3nt: TGTGCCAGCAGCTTAGAGGCTAGCGGGAGTCCCCACAATGAGCAGTTCTTC; CDR3aa: CASSLEASGSPHNEQFF
d_gene: -; j_gene: TRBJ1-5; len: 16; abundance: -; v_gene: TRBV4-2; CDR3nt: TGTGCCAGCAGCCGAGAGGCAGGGAACGGCAATCAGCCCCAGCATTTT; CDR3aa: CASSREAGNGNQPQHF
d_gene: TRBD2; j_gene: TRBJ2-1; len: 16; abundance: few; v_gene: TRBV27; CDR3nt: TGTGCCAGCAGTTTATCGGGGACTAGCGGGAGCGGTGAGCAGTTCTTC; CDR3aa: CASSLSGTSGSGEQFF
d_gene: -; j_gene: TRBJ2-3; len: 18; abundance: many; v_gene: TRBV4-1; CDR3nt: TGCGCCAGCAGCCAAGATCGCAGGACCCATTTCGGGCGGAGGTGGCAGTATTTT; CDR3aa: CASSQDRRTHFGRRWQYF
d_gene: -; j_gene: TRBJ2-7; len: 13; abundance: -; v_gene: TRBV20-1; CDR3nt: TGCAGTGCTAGCCCGCCAGTTTCCTACGAGCAGTACTTC; CDR3aa: CSASPPVSYEQYF
d_gene: -; j_gene: TRBJ2-5; len: 15; abundance: -; v_gene: TRBV11-2; CDR3nt: TGTGCCAGCAGTTCCATTCGGGGGAATCAAGAGACCCAGTACTTC; CDR3aa: CASSSIRGNQETQYF
d_gene: -; j_gene: TRBJ1-5; len: 15; abundance: -; v_gene: TRBV27; CDR3nt: TGTGCCAGCAGCGAGTTTGCCACATCGGGTCAGCCCCAGCATTTT; CDR3aa: CASSEFATSGQPQHF
d_gene: -; j_gene: TRBJ2-7; len: 16; abundance: -; v_gene: TRBV6-5; CDR3nt: TGTGCCAGCAGTTACTTCTCTTCGGGACCCCACTACGAGCAGTACTTC; CDR3aa: CASSYFSSGPHYEQYF
d_gene: -; j_gene: TRBJ2-5; len: 13; abundance: few; v_gene: TRBV11-1; CDR3nt: TGTGCCACCGCATCAGGGATTCAAGAGACCCAGTACTTC; CDR3aa: CATASGIQETQYF
d_gene: TRBD2; j_gene: TRBJ2-7; len: 14; abundance: many; v_gene: TRBV12-3/TRBV12-4; CDR3nt: TGTGCCACCGGAAGCGGGAGGGCCTTCCACGAGCAGTACTTC; CDR3aa: CATGSGRAFHEQYF
d_gene: -; j_gene: TRBJ1-6; len: 15; abundance: -; v_gene: TRBV4-1; CDR3nt: TGCGCCAGCAGCCAAGTAACTCCATGGGATTCACCCCTCCACTTT; CDR3aa: CASSQVTPWDSPLHF
d_gene: -; j_gene: TRBJ1-2; len: 14; abundance: few; v_gene: TRBV6-2/TRBV6-3; CDR3nt: TGTGCCAGCAGTCGACCCTTGGATAACTATGGCTACACCTTC; CDR3aa: CASSRPLDNYGYTF
d_gene: TRBD2; j_gene: TRBJ2-7; len: 16; abundance: few; v_gene: TRBV29-1; CDR3nt: TGCAGCGTTGAAGGATCTAGCGGGGGGGCGCGAGTGGAGCAGTACTTC; CDR3aa: CSVEGSSGGARVEQYF
d_gene: -; j_gene: TRBJ2-4; len: 18; abundance: -; v_gene: TRBV2; CDR3nt: TGTGCCAGCAGTGAATTTTATCCGGCGGGTTTAGCCAAAAACATTCAGTACTTC; CDR3aa: CASSEFYPAGLAKNIQYF
d_gene: -; j_gene: TRBJ2-3; len: 13; abundance: few; v_gene: TRBV28; CDR3nt: TGTGCCAGCAAAGGCGGGAGCACAGATACGCAGTATTTT; CDR3aa: CASKGGSTDTQYF
d_gene: -; j_gene: TRBJ1-6; len: 15; abundance: -; v_gene: TRBV6-5; CDR3nt: TGTGCCAGCAGTTACCGGCGGACGACAAATTCACCCCTCCACTTT; CDR3aa: CASSYRRTTNSPLHF
d_gene: -; j_gene: TRBJ1-2; len: 15; abundance: -; v_gene: TRBV2; CDR3nt: TGTGCCAGCAGTGGCCTCAGAAGGGGCAACTATGGCTACACCTTC; CDR3aa: CASSGLRRGNYGYTF
d_gene: -; j_gene: TRBJ2-7; len: 14; abundance: many; v_gene: TRBV7-9; CDR3nt: TGTGCCAGCAGCCCTAGGGACGGAAGCTACGAGCAGTACTTC; CDR3aa: CASSPRDGSYEQYF
d_gene: TRBD2; j_gene: TRBJ2-1; len: 16; abundance: -; v_gene: TRBV6-6; CDR3nt: TGTGCCAGCAGTTACTCGATAGCGGGAGGGAGGGATGAGCAGTTCTTC; CDR3aa: CASSYSIAGGRDEQFF
d_gene: -; j_gene: TRBJ2-1; len: 13; abundance: -; v_gene: TRBV7-8; CDR3nt: TGTGCCAGCAGCTTAGGGAGGGTCGATGAGCAGTTCTTC; CDR3aa: CASSLGRVDEQFF
d_gene: TRBD1; j_gene: TRBJ2-3; len: 14; abundance: many; v_gene: TRBV29-1; CDR3nt: TGCAGCGTTCCCGGGGACAGGCATACAGATACGCAGTATTTT; CDR3aa: CSVPGDRHTDTQYF
d_gene: TRBD2; j_gene: TRBJ2-3; len: 13; abundance: many; v_gene: TRBV28; CDR3nt: TGTGCCAGCAGTTATCCTCTAGCGGGAGAGGTGTATTTT; CDR3aa: CASSYPLAGEVYF
d_gene: TRBD1; j_gene: TRBJ2-7; len: 15; abundance: -; v_gene: TRBV6-8; CDR3nt: TGTGCCAGCAGGCCTGAACAGGGGGCGAAATACGAGCAGTACTTC; CDR3aa: CASRPEQGAKYEQYF
d_gene: -; j_gene: TRBJ1-1; len: 12; abundance: few; v_gene: TRBV18; CDR3nt: TGTGCCAGCTCACCGCGGCAGGGTGAAGCTTTCTTT; CDR3aa: CASSPRQGEAFF
d_gene: -; j_gene: TRBJ2-7; len: 13; abundance: few; v_gene: TRBV28; CDR3nt: TGTGCCAGCAGTCTAAAGGGAACCTACGAGCAGTACTTC; CDR3aa: CASSLKGTYEQYF
d_gene: -; j_gene: TRBJ2-7; len: 15; abundance: few; v_gene: TRBV7-8; CDR3nt: TGTGCCAGCAGCTTAGGAGGGGAAGCAGCCTACGAGCAGTACTTC; CDR3aa: CASSLGGEAAYEQYF
d_gene: -; j_gene: TRBJ1-6; len: 15; abundance: few; v_gene: TRBV4-3; CDR3nt: TGCGCCAGCAGCCAAGATCGGCCCGGGGATTCACCCCTCCACTTT; CDR3aa: CASSQDRPGDSPLHF
d_gene: -; j_gene: TRBJ1-1; len: 16; abundance: -; v_gene: TRBV6-5; CDR3nt: TGTGCCAGCAGTTACTCGGCGGGGCCGGGGGTCACTGAAGCTTTCTTT; CDR3aa: CASSYSAGPGVTEAFF
d_gene: -; j_gene: TRBJ2-3; len: 16; abundance: -; v_gene: TRBV20-1; CDR3nt: TGCAGTGCTAGGTGGTGGGGGCAGGGGTCCACAGATACGCAGTATTTT; CDR3aa: CSARWWGQGSTDTQYF
d_gene: -; j_gene: TRBJ2-2; len: 14; abundance: -; v_gene: TRBV20-1; CDR3nt: TGCAGTGCTAGAGGCTTGGGGGGCCACGGGGAGCTGTTTTTT; CDR3aa: CSARGLGGHGELFF
d_gene: -; j_gene: TRBJ1-4; len: 14; abundance: -; v_gene: TRBV12-3/TRBV12-4; CDR3nt: TGTGCCAGCAGTTTACAGTATACTAATGAAAAACTGTTTTTT; CDR3aa: CASSLQYTNEKLFF
d_gene: -; j_gene: TRBJ2-1; len: 12; abundance: many; v_gene: TRBV12-3/TRBV12-4; CDR3nt: TGTGCCAGCAGTTCCCTGAGGGATGAGCAGTTCTTC; CDR3aa: CASSSLRDEQFF
d_gene: -; j_gene: TRBJ2-5; len: 14; abundance: many; v_gene: TRBV28; CDR3nt: TGTGCCAGCAGTTCGTCCGGGACATCAGAGACCCAGTACTTC; CDR3aa: CASSSSGTSETQYF
d_gene: TRBD1; j_gene: TRBJ1-3; len: 16; abundance: -; v_gene: TRBV2; CDR3nt: TGTGCCAGCAGATCCCGGGACAGGGCCGCCGGAAACACCATATATTTT; CDR3aa: CASRSRDRAAGNTIYF
d_gene: -; j_gene: TRBJ1-2; len: 13; abundance: few; v_gene: TRBV27; CDR3nt: TGTGCCAGCAGATACAGCGCTAACTATGGCTACACCTTC; CDR3aa: CASRYSANYGYTF
d_gene: TRBD1; j_gene: TRBJ1-1; len: 16; abundance: few; v_gene: TRBV24-1; CDR3nt: TGTGCCACCAGTCCCGGGACAGGGGCCTTGAACACTGAAGCTTTCTTT; CDR3aa: CATSPGTGALNTEAFF
d_gene: -; j_gene: TRBJ2-7; len: 15; abundance: few; v_gene: TRBV6-2/TRBV6-3; CDR3nt: TGTGCCAGCAGTTATGGCGCTCGATCCTCCTACGAGCAGTACTTC; CDR3aa: CASSYGARSSYEQYF